The 18 T cell receptor beta chains below all came from one sample that was sequenced in a study of shared clonotypes between healthy human individuals. Data came from immunoSEQ multiplex PCR; TCRdb stores just in-frame clones and leaves some out. The table has 2 million to 2.5 million clones, 80% to 95% seen once. Sequencing used naive CD4+ T cells from PBMCs. Subset given: CD45RA+ positively selected. The source is a man aged 18 to 30 in good health. Some clones in this sample may be carry-over from other donors' samples.

The genes are TRBV6-6 and TRBJ1-2, with TRBD1 as a possible D gene (5 bases). CDR1 is MNHNY and CDR2 is SVGAGI in the germline V gene (reference sequence). V dropped 4 bases and J dropped 8 bases, with 8 bases sitting between them. CDR3 length: 11 amino acids. In DNA, the CDR3 is TGTGCCAGCAGTTTCGAGGGGGGCTACACCTTC. It translates to CASSFEGGYTF.

The genes are TRBV25-1 and TRBJ2-5; the D gene is possibly TRBD1 (5 bases). Trimming shortened V by 2 bases and J by 5 bases, and 24 bases separated the two germline ends. CDR1 and CDR2 from the germline V gene are MGHDK and SYGVNS. The CDR3 length is 18 residues. The CDR3 region is CASSERIGRGRRGETQYF. The CDR3 DNA is TGTGCCAGCAGTGAACGAATCGGAAGGGGAAGAAGAGGTGAGACCCAGTACTTC.

The V and J genes are TRBV5-1 and TRBJ2-6; TRBD2 agrees at 7 bases. V lost 4 bases to trimming and J lost 0 bases; unmatched junction nucleotides: 4. Germline CDR1 SGHRS, CDR2 YFSETQ. The CDR3 loop spans 16 amino acids. The CDR3 DNA is TGCGCCAGCAGCGGAAGGACTAGCTCTGGGGCCAACGTCCTGACTTTC. Encoded protein: CASSGRTSSGANVLTF.

This rearrangement joins TRBV19 to TRBJ2-1; a possible D gene is TRBD2 (5 bases). The CDR3 covers 14 residues. Germline CDR1 LNHDA, CDR2 SQIVND (reference sequence). Trimming cost V 6 bases and J 2 bases, with 11 bases left between them. The CDR3 coding sequence is TGTGCCAGTAGGCCCCAGCGGACCTACAATGAGCAGTTCTTC. Residues: CASRPQRTYNEQFF.

The J gene is TRBJ2-5, the V gene TRBV7-2; a possible D gene is TRBD2 (5 bases). The germline gives CDR1 SGHTA, CDR2 FQGNSA. Between the trimmed V and J ends, which lost 1 base and 2 bases, there was a span of 8 bases. This CDR3 region has 14 residues. The CDR3 sequence is CASSLGGLQETQYF. CDR3 coding DNA: TGTGCCAGCAGCTTAGGCGGACTGCAAGAGACCCAGTACTTC. The full variable domain, completed using reference TRBV7-2 and TRBJ2-5, is GAGVSQSPSNKVTEKGKDVELRCDPISGHTALYWYRQSLGQGLEFLIYFQGNSAPDKSGLPSDRFSAERTGGSVSTLTIQRTQQEDSAVYLCASSLGGLQETQYFGPGTRLLVL.

V is TRBV2 and J is TRBJ2-2, with 16 bases identical to TRBD2. Germline trimming cut 8 bases from V and 6 bases from J; bases unmatched to any gene: 12. The germline V gene encodes CDR1 SNHLY and CDR2 FYNNEI. The CDR3 length is 18 residues. The CDR3 loop is CASYDVGLAGGPPGELFF. The CDR3 nucleotides are TGTGCCAGCTATGATGTGGGACTAGCGGGAGGGCCCCCCGGGGAGCTGTTTTTT.

V gene TRBV11-3 combines with J gene TRBJ2-5, with D tentatively TRBD2 (6 bases). CDR3 length equals 15 residues. CDR1 and CDR2 from the germline V gene are SGHNT and YENEEA. The germline V and J ends were trimmed by 1 base and 2 bases, with 11 bases remaining between them. The CDR3 here is CASSLGGTEQETQYF. The CDR3 nucleotides read TGTGCCAGCAGCTTAGGCGGGACGGAGCAAGAGACCCAGTACTTC.

The chain links TRBV5-1 to TRBJ1-4; D is undetermined. CDR3 length: 15 residues. Trimming stripped 0 bases from V and 8 bases from J, with 14 bases between. Germline V gene sequence: CDR1 SGHRS, CDR2 YFSETQ. The CDR3 nucleotides are TGCGCCAGCAGCTTGGGTTCGATCTTGGGCGAAAAACTGTTTTTT. It encodes CASSLGSILGEKLFF.

The chain employs TRBV28 and TRBJ2-7, with a weak D call TRBD1 (5 bases). This CDR3 comprises 14 residues. Germline CDR1 and CDR2: MDHEN and SYDVKM. Between the trimmed V and J ends, which lost 6 bases and 3 bases, there was a span of 15 bases. The chain's CDR3 is CASSQTLDSYEQYF. CDR3 nucleotides: TGTGCCAGCAGCCAAACCCTCGACAGCTACGAGCAGTACTTC. Combining the CDR3 with reference TRBV28 and TRBJ2-7 gives the whole variable domain DVKVTQSSRYLVKRTGEKVFLECVQDMDHENMFWYRQDPGLGLRLIYFSYDVKMKEKGDIPEGYSVSREKKERFSLILESASTNQTSMYLCASSQTLDSYEQYFGPGTRLTVT.

The genes are TRBV7-9 and TRBJ2-3; D might be TRBD1 or TRBD2, each matching 6 bases. Germline-derived CDR1 and CDR2 are SEHNR and FQNEAQ (reference sequence). The length of the CDR3 is 17 residues. V was shortened by 4 bases and J by 3 bases, with 20 bases between the two germline ends. The CDR3 DNA follows: TGTGCCAGCAGCTACGACGAGTGGGGGGCATGGACAGATACGCAGTATTTT. Protein: CASSYDEWGAWTDTQYF.

The chain combines TRBV6-5 with TRBJ1-4; the D is unclear. The V gene's germline CDR1 is MNHEY and CDR2 SVGAGI. V shed 0 bases and J shed 7 bases, with 9 bases lying between them. This CDR3 comprises 14 residues. The CDR3 loop reads CASSYSTIGEKLFF. CDR3 coding DNA: TGTGCCAGCAGTTACTCGACCATTGGTGAAAAACTGTTTTTT.

The chain employs TRBV5-1 and TRBJ2-3, with TRBD2 matching 14 bases. The CDR3 length is 18 residues. The V gene end was trimmed by 4 bases and the J gene end by 4 bases; junction bases not matched to a gene: 11. Germline V gives CDR1 SGHRS, CDR2 YFSETQ. The CDR3 nucleotides are TGCGCCAGCAGCCCGGTCCCGGGACTAGCGGGAGTGTCAGATACGCAGTATTTT. Translation: CASSPVPGLAGVSDTQYF.

Comment on this clone: At the DNA level, this CDR3 is encoded by other sequences in the same sample as well. The chain joins TRBV9 to TRBJ1-1; no reliable D call. The CDR3 contains 13 residues. CDR1 SGDLS and CDR2 YYNGEE come from the germline V gene. V lost 0 bases and J 1 base, leaving 4 bases between the germline ends. The CDR3 spells CASSVGTNTEAFF. DNA for the CDR3: TGTGCCAGCAGCGTAGGAACGAACACTGAAGCTTTCTTT.

This clone was recorded a few times. This rearrangement joins TRBV4-3 to TRBJ2-3; 9 bases align to TRBD2. Germline V gene data show CDR1 as LGHNA and CDR2 as YSLEER. This CDR3 has 15 amino acids. With V trimmed by 7 bases and J by 4 bases, 9 bases remained unmatched. This CDR3 is CASTPSGNSPDTQYF. CDR3 sequence (DNA): TGCGCCAGCACTCCTAGCGGGAATTCCCCAGATACGCAGTATTTT.

With regard to this clone: Different DNA sequences within this sample yield the same CDR3. The chain combines TRBV9 with TRBJ2-7; 10 bases line up with TRBD2. V lost 2 bases to trimming and J lost 2 bases; unmatched junction nucleotides: 1. Germline CDR1 and CDR2: SGDLS and YYNGEE. The CDR3 consists of 14 residues. In DNA form, the CDR3 reads TGTGCCAGCAGCGTTACTAGCGGGACCTACGAGCAGTACTTC. It translates to CASSVTSGTYEQYF.

This clone was seen a single time. V and J are TRBV27 and TRBJ2-7; 7 positions agree with TRBD2. The CDR3 covers 13 residues. Germline V lookup: CDR1 MNHEY, CDR2 SMNVEV (reference sequence). V shed 3 bases and J 6 bases; nucleotides not matched to a gene: 5. The chain's CDR3 is CASSFIGRGEQYF. For the CDR3, the DNA is TGTGCCAGCAGTTTTATAGGGAGGGGCGAGCAGTACTTC.

Turning to this clone: Other nucleotide sequences in the sample specify the same CDR3. This CDR3 is CASSPEGGGYGYTF. The DNA of the CDR3 is TGTGCCAGCTCACCAGAGGGGGGCGGCTACGGCTACACCTTC. The rearrangement joins TRBV18 to TRBJ1-2; D might be TRBD1 (6 bases). The CDR3 extends over 14 amino acids. Per germline, CDR1 KGHSH and CDR2 LQKENI. Trimming removed 2 bases at V and 8 bases at J, with 15 bases between.

This CDR3 reads CASRTRLGSMSIDEQFF. CDR3 DNA sequence: TGTGCCAGCAGGACCCGACTAGGAAGTATGAGTATCGATGAGCAGTTCTTC. This chain uses TRBV27 with TRBJ2-1; TRBD2 is a possible D gene (6 bases). CDR1 is MNHEY, CDR2 SMNVEV, per germline (reference sequence). The CDR3 extends over 17 amino acids. Between the trimmed V and J ends, which lost 6 bases and 8 bases, there was a span of 26 bases.